The next 11 T cell receptor beta chains were all read from a single sample in a study of response to subunit inactivated influenza vaccine. TCRdb re-called the RT-PCR reads through MiXCR, storing one row per CDR3 protein. The sample records under 950,000 distinct CDR3 sequences, 21% being singletons. The sequencing here drew on PBMCs from blood, taken 5 days after vaccination. The receptors derive from a man in his fifties who received an inactivated influenza vaccine.

This clonotype has just a few counts. The V and J genes are TRBV20-1 and TRBJ2-3; 8 bases are shared with TRBD2. The CDR3 runs 16 residues. Germline values: CDR1 DFQATT, CDR2 SNEGSKA (reference sequence). With V trimmed by 0 bases and J by 0 bases, 5 bases remained unmatched. CDR3 protein: CSARDLLAASTDTQYF. In DNA, the CDR3 is TGCAGTGCTAGAGATCTACTAGCGGCTAGCACAGATACGCAGTATTTT.

The chain links TRBV5-1 to TRBJ2-3, with D possibly TRBD1 on 6 matching bases. The CDR3 has 15 residues. Germline V gives CDR1 SGHRS, CDR2 YFSETQ. The germline V and J ends were trimmed by 0 bases and 2 bases, with 10 bases remaining between them. CDR3 coding DNA: TGCGCCAGCAGCTTGGGGACAGAACCCACAGATACGCAGTATTTT. Its translation: CASSLGTEPTDTQYF.

Only a few counts were recorded for this clonotype. The chain is built from TRBV12-3 or TRBV12-4 and TRBJ2-5; perhaps TRBD1 as D (6 bases). The CDR3 has 14 residues. Trimming stripped 7 bases from V and 5 bases from J, with 17 bases between. In DNA form, the CDR3 reads TGTGCCAGCAACGCAGACAGGAATGGGGAGACCCAGTACTTC. It translates to CASNADRNGETQYF.

V is TRBV20-1 and J is TRBJ2-7; 12 bases line up with TRBD2. From germline, CDR1 is DFQATT and CDR2 SNEGSKA (reference sequence). V dropped 3 bases and J dropped 0; count of bases not matched to a gene: 6. The CDR3 sequence is 16 residues long. The CDR3 reads CSASGLAGGGSYEQYF. The CDR3 region has the DNA TGCAGTGCTAGCGGGCTAGCGGGAGGGGGCTCCTACGAGCAGTACTTC.

This chain links TRBV20-1 with TRBJ2-1, with 11 nucleotides matching TRBD2. From germline, CDR1 is DFQATT and CDR2 SNEGSKA (reference sequence). The CDR3 length is 20 residues. J was trimmed by 0 bases and V by 4 bases; bases with no gene match: 17. The CDR3 spells CSAIPDRALTSGSSYNEQFF. The CDR3 DNA follows: TGCAGTGCTATCCCGGATCGGGCTCTTACTAGCGGGAGCTCCTACAATGAGCAGTTCTTC.

This sequence joins TRBV5-5 and TRBJ2-1; 9 bases are a match to TRBD1. With 1 base clipped from V and 6 bases from J, the junction kept 5 bases outside the gene matches. Germline V CDR1 and CDR2: SGHKS, YYEKEE (reference sequence). This CDR3 contains 15 residues. CDR3 in amino acids: CASSLSGTGINEQFF. DNA for the CDR3: TGTGCCAGCAGCTTGTCCGGGACAGGGATCAATGAGCAGTTCTTC.

This clonotype turned up a few times. V and J are TRBV12-3 or TRBV12-4 and TRBJ2-5, with D perhaps matching TRBD1 or TRBD2 (5 bases each). CDR3 length: 15 residues. V was pared by 6 bases and J by 5 bases, with 19 bases between. As DNA, the CDR3 is TGTGCCAGCAGCACCCGAAGGGGAGAGAGGGAGACCCAGTACTTC. This translates into CASSTRRGERETQYF.

The gene calls are TRBV6-2 or TRBV6-3 and TRBJ2-1, with 9 bases aligning to TRBD1. Trimming cost V 7 bases and J 9 bases; bases outside gene matches: 10. Germline CDR1 and CDR2: MNHEY and SVGEGT. This CDR3 is built from 14 residues. Written as DNA, the CDR3 is TGTGCCAGCACCTGGGGGACAGGGAAAGCTGAGCAGTTCTTC. This sequence encodes CASTWGTGKAEQFF.

This clonotype has only a few counts. V usage is TRBV4-3 and J usage is TRBJ2-7; D perhaps matches TRBD2 (6 bases). V was clipped by 0 bases and J by 2 bases, with 8 bases between them. This CDR3 has 14 residues. CDR1 LGHNA and CDR2 YSLEER come from the germline V gene. The CDR3 region has the DNA TGCGCCAGCAGCCAAGAGGGGAGGCCCTACGAGCAGTACTTC. It codes for CASSQEGRPYEQYF.

J is TRBJ2-3 and V is TRBV27; 10 bases fit TRBD1. With V trimmed by 7 bases and J by 1 base, 8 bases remained unmatched. The CDR3 consists of 16 residues. Looked up from germline, CDR1 is MNHEY and CDR2 is SMNVEV (reference sequence). This CDR3 is CASTVWGTGGTDTQYF. CDR3 bases: TGTGCCAGCACCGTTTGGGGGACAGGGGGCACAGATACGCAGTATTTT.

This clonotype was observed many times. The chain uses TRBV29-1 and TRBJ2-1, with D unclear. Germline CDR1 is SQVTM and CDR2 is ANQGSEA. There are 14 residues in the CDR3. V was cut by 4 bases and J by 5 bases, with 15 bases left in between. The CDR3 DNA sequence: TGCAGCGTTGTCGGCGCAGTGTCTAACAATGAGCAGTTCTTC. Translating it yields CSVVGAVSNNEQFF.